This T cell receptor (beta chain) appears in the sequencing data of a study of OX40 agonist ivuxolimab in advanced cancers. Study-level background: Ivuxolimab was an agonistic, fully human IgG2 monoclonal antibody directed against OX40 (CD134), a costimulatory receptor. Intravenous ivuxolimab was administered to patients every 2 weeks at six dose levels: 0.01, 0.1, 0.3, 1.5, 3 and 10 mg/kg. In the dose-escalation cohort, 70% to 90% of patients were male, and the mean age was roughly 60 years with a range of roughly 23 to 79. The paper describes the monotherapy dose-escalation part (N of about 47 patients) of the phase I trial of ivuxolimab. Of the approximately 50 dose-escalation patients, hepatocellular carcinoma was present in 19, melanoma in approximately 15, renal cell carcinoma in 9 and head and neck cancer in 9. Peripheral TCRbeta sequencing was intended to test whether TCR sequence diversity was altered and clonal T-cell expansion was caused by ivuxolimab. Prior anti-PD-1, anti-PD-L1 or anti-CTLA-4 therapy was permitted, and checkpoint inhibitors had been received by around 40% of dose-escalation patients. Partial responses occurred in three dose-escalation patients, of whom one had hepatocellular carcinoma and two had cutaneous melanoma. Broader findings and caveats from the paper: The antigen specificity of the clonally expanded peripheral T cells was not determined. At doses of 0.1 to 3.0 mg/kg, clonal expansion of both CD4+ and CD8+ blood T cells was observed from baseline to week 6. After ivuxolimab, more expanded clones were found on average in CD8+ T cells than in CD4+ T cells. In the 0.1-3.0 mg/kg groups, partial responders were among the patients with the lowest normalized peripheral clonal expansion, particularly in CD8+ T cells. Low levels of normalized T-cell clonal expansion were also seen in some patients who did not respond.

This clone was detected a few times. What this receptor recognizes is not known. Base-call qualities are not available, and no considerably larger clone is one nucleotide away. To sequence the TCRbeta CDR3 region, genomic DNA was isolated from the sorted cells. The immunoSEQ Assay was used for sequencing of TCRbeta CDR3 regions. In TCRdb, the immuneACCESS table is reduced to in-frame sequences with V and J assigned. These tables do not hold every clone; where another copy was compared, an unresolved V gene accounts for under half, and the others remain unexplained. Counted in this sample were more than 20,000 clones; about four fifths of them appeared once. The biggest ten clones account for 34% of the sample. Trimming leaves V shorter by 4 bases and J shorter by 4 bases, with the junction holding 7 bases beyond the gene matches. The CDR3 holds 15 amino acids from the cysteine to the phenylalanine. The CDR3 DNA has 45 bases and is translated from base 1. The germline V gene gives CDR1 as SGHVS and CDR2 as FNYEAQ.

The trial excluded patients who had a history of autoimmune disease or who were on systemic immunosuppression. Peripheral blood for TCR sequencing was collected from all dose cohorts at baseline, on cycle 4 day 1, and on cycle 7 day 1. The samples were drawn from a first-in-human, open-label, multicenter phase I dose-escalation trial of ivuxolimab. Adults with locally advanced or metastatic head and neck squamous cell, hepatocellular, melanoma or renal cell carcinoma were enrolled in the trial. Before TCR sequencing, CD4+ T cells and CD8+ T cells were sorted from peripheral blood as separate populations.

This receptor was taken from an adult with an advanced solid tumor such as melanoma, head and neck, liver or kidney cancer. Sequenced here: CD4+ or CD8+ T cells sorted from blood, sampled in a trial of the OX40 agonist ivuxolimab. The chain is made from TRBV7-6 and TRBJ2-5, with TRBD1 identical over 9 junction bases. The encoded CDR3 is CASSSRDRETETQYF. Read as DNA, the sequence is TGTGCCAGCAGCTCCCGGGACAGGGAAACAGAGACCCAGTACTTC.